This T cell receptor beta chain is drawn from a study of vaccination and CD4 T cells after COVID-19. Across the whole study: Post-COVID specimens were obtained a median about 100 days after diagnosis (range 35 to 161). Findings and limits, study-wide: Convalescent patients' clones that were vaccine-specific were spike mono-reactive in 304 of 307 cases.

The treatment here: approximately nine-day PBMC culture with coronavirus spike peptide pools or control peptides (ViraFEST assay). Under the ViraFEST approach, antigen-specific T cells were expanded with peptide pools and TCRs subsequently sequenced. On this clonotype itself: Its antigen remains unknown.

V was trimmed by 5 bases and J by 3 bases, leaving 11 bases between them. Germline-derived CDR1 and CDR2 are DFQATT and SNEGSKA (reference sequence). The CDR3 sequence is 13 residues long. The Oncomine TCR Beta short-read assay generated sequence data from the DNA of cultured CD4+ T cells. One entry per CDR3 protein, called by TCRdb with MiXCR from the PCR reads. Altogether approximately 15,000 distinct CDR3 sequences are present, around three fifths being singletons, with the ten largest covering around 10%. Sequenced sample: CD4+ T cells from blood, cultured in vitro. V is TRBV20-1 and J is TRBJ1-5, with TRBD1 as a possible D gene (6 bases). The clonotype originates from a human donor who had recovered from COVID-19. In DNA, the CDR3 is TGCAGTGCTCGGGGACATATCAATCAGCCCCAGCATTTT. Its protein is CSARGHINQPQHF.